This is a list of T cell receptor beta chains from one sample in a study of blood T cell repertoires in COVID-19. Sequenced by immunoSEQ multiplex PCR; TCRdb stores in-frame clones only, minus some. Of 250,000 to 300,000 clones detected, 80% to 90% appear once; the ten largest clones hold 6.3%. The sample comprised peripheral blood. The receptors stem from a woman aged 45-59 years with COVID-19, enrolled during active disease. The CDR3 runs from the conserved cysteine through the conserved F or W. D genes are given only for firm matches. Size is omitted from some rows. Given values are once, few, many or a class for expanded clones.

v_gene,len,j_gene,d_gene,abundance,CDR3nt,CDR3aa
TRBV11-2,13,TRBJ1-5,.,.,TGTGCCAGCAGTATGGCGGAGCGTCAGCCCCAGCATTTT,CASSMAERQPQHF
TRBV14,13,TRBJ2-7,.,.,TGTGCCAGCGTATTCAGGGTTTTGGACGAGCAGTACTTC,CASVFRVLDEQYF
TRBV30,15,TRBJ1-2,TRBD1,.,TGTGCCTTACAGGGGCAGGGGCTCCTCCCATATGGCTACACCTTC,CALQGQGLLPYGYTF
TRBV9,16,TRBJ2-1,TRBD2,.,TGTGCCAGCAGCGTTTCGACTAGCGGGAGGGCCAATGAGCAGTTCTTC,CASSVSTSGRANEQFF
TRBV2,15,TRBJ2-1,TRBD2,.,TGTGCCAGCAGCCTGACTAGCGGAACGTCGGTTGAGCAGTTCTTC,CASSLTSGTSVEQFF
TRBV5-1,15,TRBJ2-7,TRBD1,.,TGCGCCAGCAGCTTCGGACAGGGAGAGGGCTACGAGCAGTACTTC,CASSFGQGEGYEQYF
TRBV30,13,TRBJ2-7,.,few,TGTGCCTCCCGGAGTGCGAAAAACTACGAGCAGTACTTC,CASRSAKNYEQYF
TRBV5-1,16,TRBJ1-1,TRBD1,.,TGCGCCAGCAGCTCGCCCCGACAGGGGCTGGGCACTGAAGCTTTCTTT,CASSSPRQGLGTEAFF
TRBV7-7,13,TRBJ2-7,.,few,TGTGCTAGTTCGACAGGCCTTTCCTACGAGCAGTACTTC,CASSTGLSYEQYF
TRBV7-9,15,TRBJ2-5,.,.,TGTGCCAGCAGCTTAGCTTTTGGGCGACAAGAGACCCAGTACTTC,CASSLAFGRQETQYF
TRBV12-5,18,TRBJ2-1,TRBD2,.,TGTGCTAGTGGTTTGGTGGGACTAGCGGGACGCCGCTACAATGAGCAGTTCTTC,CASGLVGLAGRRYNEQFF
TRBV19,16,TRBJ2-2,TRBD1,.,TGTGCCAGTAGGCCAGGGGACAGGGGATCGACCGGGGAGCTGTTTTTT,CASRPGDRGSTGELFF
TRBV7-9,16,TRBJ1-2,.,.,TGTGCCAGCAGCCCGGGAGAGACGCTGATGGAGTATGGCTACACCTTC,CASSPGETLMEYGYTF
TRBV5-1,14,TRBJ1-4,.,.,TGCGCCAGCAGCCCTACAGACAGGTTTGAAAAACTGTTTTTT,CASSPTDRFEKLFF
TRBV11-2,16,TRBJ2-1,TRBD2,.,TGTGCCAGCAGACCCCGACTAGCGGGACGCTACAATGAGCAGTTCTTC,CASRPRLAGRYNEQFF
TRBV19,12,TRBJ1-2,.,.,TGTGCCAGTAGTACCGGGGGACGGGGCTACACCTTC,CASSTGGRGYTF
TRBV5-1,15,TRBJ2-2,.,.,TGCGCCAGCAGTCCTTTACTTCAACCGACCGGGGAGCTGTTTTTT,CASSPLLQPTGELFF
TRBV6-2/TRBV6-3,14,TRBJ1-5,TRBD1,.,TGTGCCAGCAGTACCGGGACAGGGCAATTTGCCCAGCATTTT,CASSTGTGQFAQHF
TRBV7-2,14,TRBJ1-5,.,.,TGTGCCAGCAGCCCCGTCAGTAGCAATCAGCCCCAGCATTTT,CASSPVSSNQPQHF
TRBV11-3,13,TRBJ1-1,TRBD1,.,TGTGCCAGCAGCTCGACAGGGGGCAAGGTAGCTTTCTTT,CASSSTGGKVAFF
TRBV6-7,16,TRBJ2-1,TRBD2,.,TGTGCCAGCACCCAAGGGAGGGTCGGGTCCTACAATGAGCAGTTCTTC,CASTQGRVGSYNEQFF
TRBV5-4,15,TRBJ1-4,.,.,TGTGCCAGCAGCCTATCGGTGTTGGCTAATGAAAAACTGTTTTTT,CASSLSVLANEKLFF
TRBV11-2,19,TRBJ1-5,TRBD1,.,TGTGCCAGCAGCTCTGGAGGTGACAGGGTTAGAGCTGCTAATCAGCCCCAGCATTTT,CASSSGGDRVRAANQPQHF
TRBV30,13,TRBJ2-7,TRBD2,.,TGTGCCTGGAGAGGCGGGAGCTCTGGTGAGCAGTACTTC,CAWRGGSSGEQYF
TRBV19,14,TRBJ1-1,TRBD1,once,TGTGCCAGTAGATTGACAGGGGGAGGCACTGAAGCTTTCTTT,CASRLTGGGTEAFF
TRBV6-2/TRBV6-3,15,TRBJ2-1,TRBD1,.,TGTGCCAGCAGTATAATCCGGGACAGGGGCTTTGAGCAGTTCTTC,CASSIIRDRGFEQFF
TRBV5-1,15,TRBJ1-1,TRBD1,.,TGCGCCAGCAGCTTTGGGGGCACTGGACAGGGGAAAGCTTTCTTT,CASSFGGTGQGKAFF
TRBV28,16,TRBJ1-3,TRBD1,.,TGTGCCAGCAGGTCCGGGACAGGAGGCTCTGGAAACACCATATATTTT,CASRSGTGGSGNTIYF
TRBV6-5,13,TRBJ2-2,.,.,TGTGCCAGCAGTTGGGGGCAAGCCGGGGAGCTGTTTTTT,CASSWGQAGELFF
TRBV27,11,TRBJ1-1,TRBD1,.,TGTGCCTGTAGACAGGGCACTGAAGCTTTCTTT,CACRQGTEAFF
TRBV15,14,TRBJ2-1,TRBD2,.,TGTGCCACCAGGCCCGGGACTAGCTACAATGAGCAGTTCTTC,CATRPGTSYNEQFF
TRBV7-9,14,TRBJ2-7,.,once,TGTGCCAGCAGCTTAGGGCAGGGATTCTACGAGCAGTACTTC,CASSLGQGFYEQYF